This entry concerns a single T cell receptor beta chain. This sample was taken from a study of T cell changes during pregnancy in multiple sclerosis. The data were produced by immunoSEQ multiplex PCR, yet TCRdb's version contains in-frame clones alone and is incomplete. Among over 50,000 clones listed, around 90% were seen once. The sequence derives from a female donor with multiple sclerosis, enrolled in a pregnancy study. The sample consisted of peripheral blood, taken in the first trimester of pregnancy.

CDR3 nucleotide sequence: TGCGCCAGCAGCTTGAGACTAGAGGCCGGGGAGCTGTTTTTT. This translates into CASSLRLEAGELFF. The V call is TRBV5-1, the J call TRBJ2-2; tentatively, D is TRBD2 (6 bases). The CDR3 length is 14 residues. The V and J ends lost 1 base and 6 bases respectively, with 10 bases between them. The germline V gene encodes CDR1 SGHRS and CDR2 YFSETQ.